This TCR beta chain stems from a study of untreated major depressive disorder. Sequenced by immunoSEQ multiplex PCR; TCRdb stores in-frame clones only, minus some. The sample shows about 19,000 clones, 85% of them seen only once. With 4 bases removed from V and 2 bases from J, the gap between germline ends came to 13 bases. Germline lookup yields CDR1 SGHNT and CDR2 YYREEE (reference sequence). This CDR3 region has 16 residues. The sequence derives from a young woman in good health. Input material: CD4+ T cells from PBMCs. The rearrangement uses TRBV5-4 and TRBJ2-6, with D possibly matching TRBD1 (6 bases). The CDR3 nucleotides are TGTGCCAGCAGCCTCACCAGGGGCACTGGGGCCAACGTCCTGACTTTC. Translation: CASSLTRGTGANVLTF.